Below are 5 T cell receptor beta chains sequenced from a single sample in a study of T cells in Graves' hyperthyroidism and ophthalmopathy. RNA transcripts provided the source from which TCR beta CDR3 regions were amplified. Using the HTBI primer set, a first-round RT-PCR was run on the TCR CDR3. TCRdb processed the multiplex PCR reads anew with MiXCR; each CDR3 protein has one entry. This sample yields around 620,000 distinct CDR3 sequences, of which 15% to 20% are seen a single time; around 4% belongs to the top ten. Sequences were obtained from blood. These receptors came from a woman under 40 with Graves' hyperthyroidism.

Many counts were recorded for this clonotype. The V call is TRBV20-1, the J call TRBJ2-3, with 10 bases aligning to TRBD2. The CDR3 sequence is 16 residues long. Germline trimming cut 2 bases from V and 2 bases from J; bases unmatched to any gene: 7. Per germline, CDR1 DFQATT and CDR2 SNEGSKA (reference sequence). The CDR3 spells CSARKIAGGYTDTQYF. CDR3 bases: TGCAGTGCTAGAAAGATAGCGGGAGGTTACACAGATACGCAGTATTTT.

This clonotype came up many times. V gene TRBV12-3 or TRBV12-4 combines with J gene TRBJ2-5, with 9 bases aligning to TRBD2. CDR3 length equals 14 residues. After removal of 6 bases from V and 5 bases from J, the junction contained 7 bases not matched to a gene. The CDR3 bases are TGTGCCAGCAGACTTGGACTAGCGTTGGAGACCCAGTACTTC. This codes for CASRLGLALETQYF.

The rearrangement uses TRBV12-3 or TRBV12-4 and TRBJ2-1, with D maybe TRBD1 (6 bases). This CDR3 region has 16 residues. V dropped 7 bases and J dropped 4 bases, with 20 bases sitting between them. This CDR3 is CASTAPRTEIYNEQFF. CDR3 DNA sequence: TGTGCCAGCACCGCGCCACGGACAGAAATATACAATGAGCAGTTCTTC.

There are many counts of this clonotype. Written as DNA, the CDR3 is TGTGCCAGCCGTAATTTGGGGACTAGGAGTGTTGAGCAGTTCTTC. Its protein is CASRNLGTRSVEQFF. The genes are TRBV28 and TRBJ2-1; 8 nucleotides agree with TRBD2. The CDR3 runs 15 residues. Germline CDR1 and CDR2: MDHEN and SYDVKM. Trimming took 8 bases from V and 9 from J; bases not matched to a gene: 15.

This clonotype appeared many times. Here the CDR3 DNA reads TGTGCCAGCAGCTTGACTAGCGGGTTGGCAGATACGCAGTATTTT. Its protein product is CASSLTSGLADTQYF. The J gene is TRBJ2-3, the V gene TRBV7-2, with TRBD2 matching 10 bases. Germline lookup yields CDR1 SGHTA and CDR2 FQGNSA. CDR3 size: 15 residues. Trimming at V came to 3 bases and at J to 4 bases, leaving 4 bases not matched to a gene.